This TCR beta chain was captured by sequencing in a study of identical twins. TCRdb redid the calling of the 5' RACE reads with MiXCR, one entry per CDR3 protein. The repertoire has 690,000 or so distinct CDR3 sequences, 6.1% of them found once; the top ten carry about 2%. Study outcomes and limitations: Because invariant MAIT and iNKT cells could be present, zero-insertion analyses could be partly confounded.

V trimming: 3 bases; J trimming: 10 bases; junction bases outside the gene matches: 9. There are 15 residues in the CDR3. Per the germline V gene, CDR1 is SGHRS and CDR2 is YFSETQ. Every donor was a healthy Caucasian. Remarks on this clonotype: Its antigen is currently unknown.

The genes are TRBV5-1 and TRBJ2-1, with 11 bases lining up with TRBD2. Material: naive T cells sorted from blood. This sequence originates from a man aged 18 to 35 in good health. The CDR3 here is CASSSTLAGGREQFF. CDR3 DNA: TGCGCCAGCAGCTCCACTTTAGCGGGAGGGCGAGAGCAGTTCTTC.